Each of the 30 T cell receptor beta chains below was sequenced from the same sample in a study of sequential checkpoint blockade in melanoma (dated by TCRdb to about 2019). The library was produced with the immunoSEQ multiplex PCR assay. The source is immuneACCESS, and TCRdb retained only in-frame sequences with V and J called. Part of the clones is not carried over; for the studies checked, unresolved V genes explain less than half of this, and the remainder is unexplained. The sample includes approximately 28,000 clones, with 85% to 90% observed a single time. 11% to 15% of the sample is taken by the ten largest. The treatment or condition label on this specimen signifies: randomized to nivolumab then ipilimumab (arm A) or the reverse (arm B). This specimen consisted of CD8+ T cells sorted from blood (inferred from file names), obtained from a patient given nivolumab and ipilimumab in sequence. The receptor set was obtained from a human donor with melanoma.

The gene calls are TRBV5-6 and TRBJ1-5, with unresolved D. Germline V lookup: CDR1 SGHDT, CDR2 YYEEEE. V was cut by 0 bases and J by 0 bases, with 7 bases left in between. The CDR3 runs 15 residues. CDR3 amino acids: CASSLAGGSNQPQHF. As DNA, the CDR3 is TGTGCCAGCAGCTTGGCCGGCGGTAGCAATCAGCCCCAGCATTTT.

The rearrangement uses TRBV28 and TRBJ2-5; tentatively, D is TRBD2 (5 bases). The DNA end is more similar to TRBJ2-7, so the J call may be wrong. Germline V gene data show CDR1 as MDHEN and CDR2 as SYDVKM. This CDR3 has 14 residues. This CDR3 reads CASSLSGLAYEQYF. The CDR3, as DNA: TGTGCCAGCAGTTTATCGGGGTTGGCCTACGAGCAGTACTTC.

This sequence joins TRBV7-9 and TRBJ1-1; D uncertain. Germline values: CDR1 SEHNR, CDR2 FQNEAQ (reference sequence). The CDR3 is 16 amino acids. Trimming removed 4 bases at V and 0 bases at J, with 15 bases between. The CDR3 bases are TGTGCCAGCAGCTACCCTCCAGACATTATGAACACTGAAGCTTTCTTT. This encodes CASSYPPDIMNTEAFF.

CDR3 loop: CASSQVAENTEAFF. For the CDR3, the DNA is TGTGCCAGCAGCCAGGTAGCAGAGAACACTGAAGCTTTCTTT. The V and J genes are TRBV4-2 and TRBJ1-1; D ambiguous. The CDR3 loop spans 14 amino acids. V gave up 3 bases and J gave up 1 base, with 9 bases separating them. The germline CDR1 and CDR2 sequences are LGHNA and YNFKEQ.

The chain joins TRBV28 to TRBJ2-3; a weak D match, TRBD1 (5 bases). The CDR3 length is 16 residues. V was shortened by 3 bases and J by 0 bases, with 13 bases between the two germline ends. Germline V gene lookup returns CDR1 MDHEN and CDR2 SYDVKM. CDR3 residues: CASSLVGQPSTDTQYF. The CDR3 DNA reads TGTGCCAGCAGTTTGGTGGGGCAGCCTAGCACAGATACGCAGTATTTT. The full variable domain, completed using reference TRBV28 and TRBJ2-3, is DVKVTQSSRYLVKRTGEKVFLECVQDMDHENMFWYRQDPGLGLRLIYFSYDVKMKEKGDIPEGYSVSREKKERFSLILESASTNQTSMYLCASSLVGQPSTDTQYFGPGTRLTVL.

The chain employs TRBV5-1 and TRBJ1-1; 10 bases line up with TRBD1. The CDR3 contains 17 residues. V lost 1 base, J lost 1 base, and 7 bases stayed unmatched. The germline V gene has CDR1 SGHRS and CDR2 YFSETQ. The CDR3 DNA is TGCGCCAGCAGCTTGACCGGACAGGGGGGACAGAACACTGAAGCTTTCTTT. Translated, it gives CASSLTGQGGQNTEAFF.

This clone was detected once. The rearrangement links TRBV7-6 to TRBJ1-3, with TRBD1 identical over 7 bases. Germline assignment: CDR1 SGHVS and CDR2 FNYEAQ. This CDR3 has 14 amino acids. Trimming removed 5 bases from V and 8 bases from J; junction bases left unmatched: 9. The DNA of the CDR3 is TGTGCCAGCAGCCCGATGACAGGGACTGACACCATATATTTT. Translating gives CASSPMTGTDTIYF.

The rearrangement links TRBV7-5 to TRBJ2-7; the table's D gene call, TRBD2, was not cross checked with the DNA. TRBV7-5 is given as a pseudogene. The CDR3 loop spans 13 amino acids. The CDR3 region is CARSFGGGHEQYV. The CDR3 DNA reads TGTGCCAGAAGCTTCGGGGGGGGTCACGAGCAGTACGTC.

The chain joins TRBV29-1 to TRBJ2-1, with TRBD1 matching 9 bases. The CDR3 has 18 residues. Germline-derived CDR1 and CDR2 are SQVTM and ANQGSEA. V lost 1 base and J lost 1; bases outside the gene matches: 11. CDR3 nucleotide sequence: TGCAGCGTTGAAGCCCCACCCCGAGACAGGGGGTCCTACAATGAGCAGTTCTTC. It is translated as CSVEAPPRDRGSYNEQFF.

This clone was counted once. This sequence joins TRBV19 and TRBJ2-1; D is unresolved. V was pared by 3 bases and J by 5 bases, with 8 bases between. This CDR3 is built from 13 residues. Germline CDR1 is LNHDA and CDR2 is SQIVND (reference sequence). The CDR3 here is CASSMGSHNEQFF. The DNA of the CDR3 is TGTGCCAGTAGTATGGGTAGCCACAATGAGCAGTTCTTC.

This chain joins TRBV9 and TRBJ2-5; the match to TRBD1 covers 7 bases. Looked up from germline, CDR1 is SGDLS and CDR2 is YYNGEE. The CDR3 extends over 15 amino acids. V lost 5 bases and J lost 1; bases outside the gene matches: 8. The chain's CDR3 is CASSLTGQTQETQYF. The CDR3 bases are TGTGCCAGCAGTTTGACGGGACAGACCCAAGAGACCCAGTACTTC.

This sequence joins TRBV6-6 and TRBJ2-1; 12 nucleotides match TRBD1. CDR3 size: 15 residues. With 5 bases clipped from V and 9 bases from J, the junction kept 8 bases outside the gene matches. The germline V gene has CDR1 MNHNY and CDR2 SVGAGI (reference sequence). The CDR3, as DNA: TGTGCCAGCAGTCTGGGACAGGGGGCCAACAGTGAGCAGTTCTTC. Translated: CASSLGQGANSEQFF.

This clone was counted between two and nine times. The gene calls are TRBV28 and TRBJ2-2, with 9 bases that match TRBD1. Germline V CDR1 and CDR2: MDHEN, SYDVKM. The trim removed 5 bases at V and 3 bases at J, leaving 4 bases unmatched. The CDR3 loop spans 15 amino acids. This chain's CDR3 is CASSEGTGHTGELFF. The CDR3, as DNA: TGTGCCAGCAGTGAGGGGACAGGGCACACCGGGGAGCTGTTTTTT.

This chain joins TRBV30 and TRBJ1-6; TRBD1 matches at 8 bases. There are 14 residues in the CDR3. Germline V gives CDR1 GTSNPN, CDR2 SVGIG (reference sequence). V shed 3 bases, J shed 7 bases, and the junction held 5 bases outside the gene matches. The CDR3 DNA is TGTGCCTGGAGGGCAGGGGGCCTCAATTCACCCCTCCACTTT. This translates into CAWRAGGLNSPLHF.

The V and J genes are TRBV9 and TRBJ2-5; D is undetermined. V was shortened by 0 bases and J by 5 bases, with 8 bases between the two germline ends. Germline V gene data show CDR1 as SGDLS and CDR2 as YYNGEE. The CDR3 has 13 residues. The chain's CDR3 is CASSVATRETQYF. CDR3 nucleotide sequence: TGTGCCAGCAGCGTAGCTACCAGGGAGACCCAGTACTTC.

This clone is medium-sized in the sample. The CDR3 nucleotides read TGTGCCAGCAGTGACTATGGGACAGGGCACAATGAGCAGTTCTTC. Translation gives CASSDYGTGHNEQFF. The chain joins TRBV6-4 to TRBJ2-1, with 9 nucleotides matching TRBD1. J was trimmed by 5 bases and V by 1 base; bases with no gene match: 3. Germline V gene sequence: CDR1 MRHNA, CDR2 SNTAGT. This CDR3 has 15 residues.

The V call is TRBV7-9, the J call TRBJ2-5; TRBD2 agrees at 12 bases. V gave up 3 bases and J gave up 2 bases; unmatched junction bases: 1. Germline V gene sequence: CDR1 SEHNR, CDR2 FQNEAQ (reference sequence). There are 15 residues in the CDR3. The CDR3 DNA is TGTGCCAGCAGCTTGACTAGCGGGGGTCAAGAGACCCAGTACTTC. This encodes CASSLTSGGQETQYF. Variable domain in full (rest from reference TRBV7-9 and TRBJ2-5): DTGVSQNPRHKITKRGQNVTFRCDPISEHNRLYWYRQTLGQGPEFLTYFQNEAQLEKSRLLSDRFSAERPKGSFSTLEIQRTEQGDSAMYLCASSLTSGGQETQYFGPGTRLLVL.

V gene TRBV27 combines with J gene TRBJ2-7; 14 bases fit TRBD2. V lost 0 bases, J lost 6 bases, and 1 base stayed unmatched. CDR1 MNHEY and CDR2 SMNVEV come from the germline V gene (reference sequence). The CDR3 is made up of 15 amino acids. The CDR3 is CASSLSGLAGAEQYF. The CDR3 coding sequence is TGTGCCAGCAGTTTATCGGGACTAGCGGGAGCCGAGCAGTACTTC.

Details on this clone: One junction end does not reproduce the germline sequence, and a read error may be involved. The chain employs TRBV6-5 and TRBJ1-2; D possibly corresponds to TRBD1 (5 bases). CDR1 is MNHEY and CDR2 is SVGAGI in the germline V gene. This CDR3 spans 13 amino acids. The CDR3 reads CASSLGGNYGHTF. The CDR3 nucleotides are TGTGCCAGCAGCCTGGGGGGGAACTATGGCCACACCTTC.

The chain recombines TRBV30 with TRBJ2-2, with D possibly TRBD1 on 6 matching bases. CDR1 is GTSNPN and CDR2 is SVGIG in the germline V gene (reference sequence). Deletions cut 4 bases from V and 4 bases from J, with 10 bases between. The CDR3 is made up of 13 amino acids. CDR3 residues: CAWTGVATGELFF. As DNA, the CDR3 is TGTGCCTGGACAGGGGTTGCCACCGGGGAGCTGTTTTTT.

The CDR3 loop reads CASSHGTEAFF. The CDR3 region has the DNA TGTGCCAGCAGCCACGGTACTGAAGCTTTCTTT. V is TRBV14 and J is TRBJ1-1, with unresolved D. The length of the CDR3 is 11 residues. The germline gives CDR1 SGHDN, CDR2 FVKESK. Between the trimmed V and J ends, which lost 3 bases and 5 bases, there was a span of 4 bases.

This sequence joins TRBV4-1 and TRBJ2-5, with TRBD2 matching 8 bases. Trimming at V came to 1 base and at J to 4 bases, leaving 5 bases not matched to a gene. The CDR3 length is 15 residues. The germline gives CDR1 MGHRA, CDR2 YSYEKL. The CDR3 here is CASSQGTSLVETQYF. The CDR3 DNA follows: TGCGCCAGCAGCCAAGGGACTAGCCTGGTAGAGACCCAGTACTTC.

Remarks on this clone: Germline is not matched at one junction end, which may reflect a read error. Other nucleotide sequences in the sample specify the same CDR3. The chain carries TRBV6-7 and TRBJ2-4; D might be TRBD1 (7 bases). TRBV6-7 carries the ORF label, with uncertain function. This CDR3 spans 16 amino acids. In DNA, the CDR3 is TGTGCCAGCAGTTACCTCCAGGGGGAGGCCAAGAACATTCAGTACTTC. It specifies CASSYLQGEAKNIQYF.

V usage is TRBV6-1 and J usage is TRBJ1-1, with 9 nucleotides matching TRBD1. After removal of 4 bases from V and 6 bases from J, the junction contained 6 bases not matched to a gene. CDR1 is MNHNS and CDR2 is SASEGT in the germline V gene. CDR3 length: 14 amino acids. The CDR3 loop is CASSGQGVTSEAFF. The CDR3 bases are TGTGCCAGCAGTGGACAGGGGGTTACGTCTGAAGCTTTCTTT.

The rearrangement uses TRBV25-1 and TRBJ2-5, with D uncertain. V lost 1 base to trimming and J lost 5 bases, with 2 bases between them. CDR3 size: 11 residues. The germline gives CDR1 MGHDK, CDR2 SYGVNS. CDR3 in amino acids: CASSESETQYF. DNA for the CDR3: TGTGCCAGCAGTGAATCGGAGACCCAGTACTTC.

This chain uses TRBV11-3 with TRBJ2-1; the match to TRBD2 covers 10 bases. J lost 9 bases, V lost 5 bases, and 4 bases had no gene match. Germline V gene data show CDR1 as SGHNT and CDR2 as YENEEA. CDR3 length equals 13 residues. CDR3 DNA sequence: TGTGCCAGCAGCAGAGGACTAGCGGTTGAGCAGTTCTTC. It translates to CASSRGLAVEQFF. Supplemented by reference TRBV11-3 and TRBJ2-1, the full variable domain reads EAGVVQSPRYKIIEKKQPVAFWCNPISGHNTLYWYLQNLGQGPELLIRYENEEAVDDSQLPKDRFSAERLKGVDSTLKIQPAELGDSAVYLCASSRGLAVEQFFGPGTRLTVL.

The gene calls are TRBV6-6 and TRBJ1-2, with a possible D match to TRBD1 (6 bases). Germline V gene lookup returns CDR1 MNHNY and CDR2 SVGAGI (reference sequence). This CDR3 is 14 amino acids long. The V gene lost 5 bases and the J gene lost 0 bases, with 10 bases spanning the gap. The CDR3 loop reads CASSPDRSNYGYTF. CDR3 DNA sequence: TGTGCCAGCAGTCCCGACAGGTCTAACTATGGCTACACCTTC.

This clone was seen only a few times. The J gene is TRBJ2-2, the V gene TRBV21-1; TRBD1 was called by the table and not checked on the DNA. TRBV21-1 is a pseudogene segment. The CDR3 sequence is 18 residues long. The CDR3 reads CASTQMGGDRADTGELFF. In DNA form, the CDR3 reads TGTGCCAGCACCCAAATGGGAGGGGACAGGGCGGACACCGGGGAGCTGTTTTTT.

The genes are TRBV29-1 and TRBJ2-1, with D possibly TRBD2 on 6 matching bases. V dropped 7 bases and J dropped 12 bases, with 19 bases sitting between them. The CDR3 spans 12 residues. Germline V gene lookup returns CDR1 SQVTM and CDR2 ANQGSEA. The DNA for the CDR3 is TGCAGCGAAGCCATGGTTAGCGGATTGCAGTTCTTC. Protein sequence: CSEAMVSGLQFF.

This clone was seen just once. The V gene is TRBV6-6, the J gene TRBJ2-1; D remains ambiguous. Trimming took 5 bases from V and 8 from J, leaving 7 bases between them. The CDR3 is 11 amino acids. In germline, CDR1 is MNHNY, CDR2 SVGAGI (reference sequence). DNA of the CDR3: TGTGCCAGCAGTACAGATGATGAGCAGTTCTTC. Its translation is CASSTDDEQFF.